Shown below are 11 T cell receptor beta chains from a single sample sequenced in a study of beta chain features in type 1 diabetes. The isolated RNA, all of it, was reverse transcribed, so expressed TCRB transcripts were what got sequenced. Produced via immunoSEQ multiplex PCR; TCRdb's table is partial and in-frame only. The table includes about 270,000 clones, roughly 13% detected once. Specimen: naive CD4+ T cells from blood. These TCRs come from a woman aged 40 to 50 in good health.

CDR3 protein: CASSISGGRDTQYF. CDR3 DNA: TGTGCCAGTAGTATCTCAGGGGGCAGAGATACGCAGTATTTT. The chain is built from TRBV19 and TRBJ2-3; TRBD1 matches at 8 bases. J gave up 5 bases and V 3 bases, and 4 bases lay outside the gene matches. CDR3 length equals 14 residues. CDR1 and CDR2 (germline): LNHDA, SQIVND (reference sequence).

This clone occurred a few times. The chain joins TRBV7-2 to TRBJ1-1; D unclear. The CDR3 runs 11 residues. Trimming pared 2 bases from V and 8 bases from J, leaving 6 bases between. Germline CDR1 is SGHTA and CDR2 is FQGNSA. CDR3 loop: CASSLNLEAFF. The CDR3 nucleotides are TGTGCCAGCAGCTTAAATCTCGAAGCTTTCTTT.

This clone has a handful of counts. This chain connects TRBV5-1 to TRBJ1-5; D is undetermined. CDR3 length: 14 amino acids. Trimming stripped 4 bases from V and 0 bases from J, with 8 bases between. CDR1 is SGHRS, CDR2 YFSETQ, per germline. Written as DNA, the CDR3 is TGCGCCAGCAGCCCCTCGGGTAGCAATCAGCCCCAGCATTTT. Amino acid sequence: CASSPSGSNQPQHF.

This rearrangement joins TRBV6-1 to TRBJ1-1, with D possibly TRBD1 on 5 matching bases. Germline lookup yields CDR1 MNHNS and CDR2 SASEGT. The CDR3 length is 13 residues. V shed 1 base and J shed 8 bases, with 11 bases lying between them. As DNA, the CDR3 is TGTGCCAGCAGTGAAGGGGGCAGGGCCGAAGCTTTCTTT. Translating gives CASSEGGRAEAFF.

There are a few counts of this clone. This sequence joins TRBV19 and TRBJ1-1; TRBD1 aligns across 9 bases. This CDR3 region has 15 residues. The germline V gene encodes CDR1 LNHDA and CDR2 SQIVND (reference sequence). V lost 10 bases and J lost 3; bases outside the gene matches: 12. In nucleotides, the CDR3 is TGTGCCACACTCCACAGGGGGGACAGGGACACTGAAGCTTTCTTT. Its translation: CATLHRGDRDTEAFF.

This chain links TRBV7-2 with TRBJ2-7, with 8 bases fitting TRBD1. The CDR3 length is 16 residues. Germline V gives CDR1 SGHTA, CDR2 FQGNSA. Trimming at V came to 1 base and at J to 0 bases, leaving 5 bases not matched to a gene. CDR3 loop: CASSLETGQVSYEQYF. The CDR3 nucleotides are TGTGCCAGCAGCTTAGAAACGGGACAGGTCTCCTACGAGCAGTACTTC.

Worth noting for this clone: Other DNA sequences in the same sample also yield this CDR3. The chain is built from TRBV9 and TRBJ1-3; D not resolved. Germline V gives CDR1 SGDLS, CDR2 YYNGEE. The CDR3 has 14 residues. The V end was cut by 3 bases, the J end by 0 bases, with 7 bases between. The CDR3 protein is CASSAGSSGNTIYF. The CDR3 region has the DNA TGTGCCAGCAGCGCGGGGAGCTCTGGAAACACCATATATTTT.

This clone was seen a handful of times. The rearrangement uses TRBV6-6 and TRBJ2-7; the D gene is possibly TRBD2 (6 bases). The V and J ends lost 3 bases and 2 bases respectively, with 14 bases between them. The length of the CDR3 is 15 residues. Looked up from germline, CDR1 is MNHNY and CDR2 is SVGAGI (reference sequence). Here the CDR3 reads CASSYSGGVAYEQYF. For the CDR3, the DNA is TGTGCCAGCAGTTATTCCGGGGGTGTCGCCTACGAGCAGTACTTC.

This rearrangement joins TRBV27 to TRBJ2-1, with D possibly being TRBD2 (5 bases). Between the trimmed V and J ends, which lost 5 bases and 8 bases, there was a span of 22 bases. This CDR3 has 16 residues. Germline CDR1 and CDR2: MNHEY and SMNVEV (reference sequence). The CDR3 nucleotides are TGTGCCAGCAGTAACCGGGTCCCCCGGAGCGGCGATGAGCAGTTCTTC. It codes for CASSNRVPRSGDEQFF.

This clone was observed a handful of times. DNA for the CDR3: TGCAGCGTCGTGCGGCTAACAGGCTACACCTTC. This translates into CSVVRLTGYTF. The chain joins TRBV29-1 to TRBJ1-2; D unclear. Germline CDR1 and CDR2: SQVTM and ANQGSEA. The CDR3 runs 11 residues. The ends were cut back, 6 bases at V and 8 bases at J, with 13 bases in the middle.

The rearrangement uses TRBV5-1 and TRBJ1-1; no definite D call. V was trimmed by 0 bases and J by 2 bases, leaving 8 bases between them. CDR1 and CDR2 from the germline V gene are SGHRS and YFSETQ. CDR3 length: 14 amino acids. CDR3 protein: CASSLVGSNTEAFF. CDR3 bases: TGCGCCAGCAGCTTGGTGGGGAGTAACACTGAAGCTTTCTTT.